This passage covers 21 T cell receptor beta chains from one sample sequenced in a study of cytomegalovirus exposure and HLA in healthy donors. This PCR relied on a set of 60 Vbeta primers and 13 Jbeta primers. TCRdb's table, derived via immunoSEQ multiplex PCR, lists solely in-frame clones and lacks some. This sample yields approximately 150,000 clones, of which roughly 66% are seen a single time; 5.5% to 7% belongs to the top ten. Sequencing input: PBMCs. All receptors come from a woman aged 60-70 years in good health and CMV-seronegative.

This chain joins TRBV5-1 and TRBJ2-1, with 7 bases aligning to TRBD1. Germline loops: CDR1 SGHRS, CDR2 YFSETQ. V was clipped by 0 bases and J by 8 bases; unmatched bases: 8. The CDR3 runs to 15 residues. The CDR3 loop is CASSLAAGGRDEQFF. The CDR3 nucleotides are TGCGCCAGCAGCTTGGCGGCAGGGGGAAGGGATGAGCAGTTCTTC. Looking up the rest from reference TRBV5-1 and TRBJ2-1 gives the full variable domain: KAGVTQTPRYLIKTRGQQVTLSCSPISGHRSVSWYQQTPGQGLQFLFEYFSETQRNKGNFPGRFSGRQFSNSRSEMNVSTLELGDSALYLCASSLAAGGRDEQFFGPGTRLTVL.

The genes are TRBV28 and TRBJ2-7; the match to TRBD2 covers 7 bases. The CDR3 sequence is 14 residues long. Germline-derived CDR1 and CDR2 are MDHEN and SYDVKM. V dropped 5 bases and J dropped 2; count of bases not matched to a gene: 6. In nucleotides, the CDR3 is TGTGCCAGCAGTCCTAGCGGAGGAACCTACGAGCAGTACTTC. Translated, it gives CASSPSGGTYEQYF.

V gene TRBV11-2 combines with J gene TRBJ2-3, with D possibly matching TRBD2 (6 bases). CDR3 length equals 15 residues. CDR1 and CDR2 from the germline V gene are SGHAT and FQNNGV. The V end lost 5 bases, the J end lost 5 bases, and 17 bases lay between the germline ends. CDR3 residues: CASSPGTVPGDTQYF. CDR3 nucleotides: TGTGCCAGCAGCCCCGGGACTGTCCCCGGAGATACGCAGTATTTT.

J is TRBJ1-4 and V is TRBV28, with 8 positions matching TRBD1. CDR3 length: 15 amino acids. V lost 7 bases, J lost 7 bases, and 11 bases stayed unmatched. The germline CDR1 and CDR2 sequences are MDHEN and SYDVKM. The CDR3 sequence: CASTSSGGYGEKLFF. The CDR3 DNA follows: TGTGCCAGCACCTCCTCAGGGGGCTACGGTGAAAAACTGTTTTTT.

This chain joins TRBV5-1 and TRBJ2-3; D might be TRBD2 (7 bases). V lost 0 bases and J 1 base, leaving 18 bases between the germline ends. Germline V gene data show CDR1 as SGHRS and CDR2 as YFSETQ. The CDR3 has 18 residues. The DNA for the CDR3 is TGCGCCAGCAGCTTGGCGGCGGGGGCGCGAGTAGGCACAGATACGCAGTATTTT. It codes for CASSLAAGARVGTDTQYF.

On this clone itself: Other DNA sequences in the sample encode the same CDR3. This chain uses TRBV15 with TRBJ2-1, with TRBD2 as a possible D gene (6 bases). The CDR3 consists of 14 residues. Trimming pared 0 bases from V and 5 bases from J, leaving 8 bases between. Germline assignment: CDR1 LNHNV and CDR2 YYDKDF (reference sequence). The CDR3 sequence: CATSRDGGNNEQFF. The DNA for the CDR3 is TGTGCCACCAGCAGAGATGGGGGGAACAATGAGCAGTTCTTC.

V gene TRBV7-6 combines with J gene TRBJ1-1; TRBD1 might be the D (5 bases). Deletions cut 1 base from V and 3 bases from J, with 6 bases between. The CDR3 extends over 13 amino acids. Germline lookup yields CDR1 SGHVS and CDR2 FNYEAQ. This CDR3 reads CASSLDRHTEAFF. DNA for the CDR3: TGTGCCAGCAGCTTAGACAGGCACACTGAAGCTTTCTTT.

The genes are TRBV7-2 and TRBJ2-1; the D is unclear. CDR3 length: 12 residues. Trimming removed 4 bases at V and 8 bases at J, with 9 bases between. Germline loops: CDR1 SGHTA, CDR2 FQGNSA. The CDR3 nucleotides are TGTGCCAGCAGCTGGAGTGGCGATGAGCAGTTCTTC. As protein: CASSWSGDEQFF.

This clone turned up a few times. The chain carries TRBV5-1 and TRBJ1-2; unclear D gene. Germline V gene lookup returns CDR1 SGHRS and CDR2 YFSETQ. CDR3 length equals 12 residues. Trimming shortened V by 4 bases and J by 6 bases, and 10 bases separated the two germline ends. CDR3: CASSRTLDGYTF. The CDR3 DNA follows: TGCGCCAGCAGCCGCACCTTAGATGGCTACACCTTC.

This clone came up a few times. Other DNA variants within this sample encode the same CDR3. This chain links TRBV19 with TRBJ2-5; maybe TRBD2 (6 bases). The CDR3 has 13 amino acids. Trimming removed 1 base from V and 4 bases from J, with 7 bases in between. Germline V gene sequence: CDR1 LNHDA, CDR2 SQIVND (reference sequence). CDR3 in amino acids: CASSIVGGETQYF. CDR3 DNA: TGTGCCAGTAGTATAGTGGGGGGAGAGACCCAGTACTTC.

The chain recombines TRBV7-2 with TRBJ2-7, with 9 bases lining up with TRBD1. Germline V gene lookup returns CDR1 SGHTA and CDR2 FQGNSA. This CDR3 has 15 amino acids. V lost 5 bases, J lost 5 bases, and 10 bases stayed unmatched. CDR3 protein: CASSPYGTGSNEQYF. Here the CDR3 DNA reads TGTGCCAGCAGCCCCTACGGGACAGGGAGCAACGAGCAGTACTTC.

V usage is TRBV7-2 and J usage is TRBJ2-1; TRBD1 agrees at 9 bases. The CDR3 loop spans 14 amino acids. CDR1 is SGHTA, CDR2 FQGNSA, per germline. Unmatched junction bases numbered 10, after V lost 6 bases and J lost 10 bases. For the CDR3, the DNA is TGTGCCAGCAGGAGGGACAGGGTGGCCGACGAGCAGTTCTTC. Encoded protein: CASRRDRVADEQFF.

This clone was counted a few times. The chain employs TRBV11-2 and TRBJ2-3, with 13 bases that match TRBD2. Germline V gene lookup returns CDR1 SGHAT and CDR2 FQNNGV. Trimming removed 3 bases from V and 0 bases from J; junction bases left unmatched: 9. The CDR3 consists of 19 residues. This CDR3 reads CASSLRTSGGSTSTDTQYF. The DNA of the CDR3 is TGTGCCAGCAGCTTGCGGACTAGCGGGGGTAGTACTAGCACAGATACGCAGTATTTT.

This clone occurred a few times. The chain recombines TRBV29-1 with TRBJ2-5; 11 positions agree with TRBD2. The germline V gene encodes CDR1 SQVTM and CDR2 ANQGSEA. There are 14 residues in the CDR3. Trimming took 7 bases from V and 4 from J; bases not matched to a gene: 8. The CDR3 protein is CSGRLAGRVETQYF. Here the CDR3 DNA reads TGCAGCGGGAGACTAGCGGGGCGGGTAGAGACCCAGTACTTC.

In its sample, this clone was seen once. The genes are TRBV6-5 and TRBJ2-7; 8 bases match TRBD1. Germline CDR1 reads MNHEY; CDR2 reads SVGAGI. This CDR3 comprises 15 residues. The J segment lost 0 bases and the V segment lost 6 bases, leaving 7 bases of the junction unmatched. The CDR3 nucleotides read TGTGCCAGCAGCTTCGACAGGGGTCGCTCCTACGAGCAGTACTTC. It encodes CASSFDRGRSYEQYF.

The V and J genes are TRBV2 and TRBJ2-7; 10 bases match TRBD2. This CDR3 region has 14 residues. V trimming: 7 bases; J trimming: 4 bases; junction bases outside the gene matches: 7. CDR1 and CDR2 from the germline V gene are SNHLY and FYNNEI. The CDR3 DNA reads TGTGCCAGCAACGTAGCGGGGGGCCCATACGAGCAGTACTTC. Amino acid sequence: CASNVAGGPYEQYF.

V and J are TRBV6-4 and TRBJ2-3; 10 bases align to TRBD2. J was trimmed by 4 bases and V by 6 bases; bases with no gene match: 4. CDR3 length: 14 residues. Germline CDR1 and CDR2: MRHNA and SNTAGT. CDR3 loop: CASSPSGSSDTQYF. DNA of the CDR3: TGTGCCAGCAGCCCTAGCGGGAGCTCAGATACGCAGTATTTT.

The rearrangement joins TRBV7-3 to TRBJ2-1; no clear D gene. Trimming removed 5 bases at V and 7 bases at J, with 9 bases between. Looked up from germline, CDR1 is SGHTA and CDR2 is FQGTGA. The CDR3 spans 12 residues. CDR3: CASSEGVNEQFF. CDR3 nucleotides: TGTGCCAGCAGCGAAGGAGTTAATGAGCAGTTCTTC.

This chain links TRBV5-1 with TRBJ2-7, with 8 positions matching TRBD2. The CDR3 covers 15 residues. The germline CDR1 and CDR2 sequences are SGHRS and YFSETQ. J was trimmed by 7 bases and V by 4 bases; bases with no gene match: 13. The CDR3 sequence is CASSGLGSGRKEQYF. Here the CDR3 DNA reads TGCGCCAGCAGCGGCCTGGGGAGCGGGAGAAAGGAGCAGTACTTC.

The chain uses TRBV10-3 and TRBJ2-7; perhaps TRBD1 as D (5 bases). Per germline, CDR1 ENHRY and CDR2 SYGVKD. The CDR3 covers 15 residues. Trimming cost V 0 bases and J 5 bases, with 14 bases left between them. For the CDR3, the DNA is TGTGCCATCAGTGAGTCGAGACAGAATCGGAACGAGCAGTACTTC. Translation: CAISESRQNRNEQYF.

The V call is TRBV10-1, the J call TRBJ1-1; a weak D match, TRBD1 (5 bases). V shed 7 bases and J shed 1 base, with 13 bases lying between them. This CDR3 comprises 14 residues. Germline V gene sequence: CDR1 WNHNN, CDR2 SYGVQD (reference sequence). The CDR3 loop reads CASTEMTENTEAFF. DNA for the CDR3: TGCGCCAGCACCGAAATGACAGAGAACACTGAAGCTTTCTTT.